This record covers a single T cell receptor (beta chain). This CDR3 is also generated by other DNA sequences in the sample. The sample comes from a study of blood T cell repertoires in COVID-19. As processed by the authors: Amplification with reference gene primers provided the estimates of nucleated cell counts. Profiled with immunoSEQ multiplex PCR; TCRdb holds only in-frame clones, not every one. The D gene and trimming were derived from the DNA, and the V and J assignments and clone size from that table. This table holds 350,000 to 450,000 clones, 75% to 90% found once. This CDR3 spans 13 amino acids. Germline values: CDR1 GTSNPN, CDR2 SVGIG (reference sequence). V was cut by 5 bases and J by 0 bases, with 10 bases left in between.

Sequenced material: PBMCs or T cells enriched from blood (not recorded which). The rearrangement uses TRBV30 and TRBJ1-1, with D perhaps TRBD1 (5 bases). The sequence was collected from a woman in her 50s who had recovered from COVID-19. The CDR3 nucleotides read TGTGCCTGGGCCGGGGGGATGAACACTGAAGCTTTCTTT. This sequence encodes CAWAGGMNTEAFF.